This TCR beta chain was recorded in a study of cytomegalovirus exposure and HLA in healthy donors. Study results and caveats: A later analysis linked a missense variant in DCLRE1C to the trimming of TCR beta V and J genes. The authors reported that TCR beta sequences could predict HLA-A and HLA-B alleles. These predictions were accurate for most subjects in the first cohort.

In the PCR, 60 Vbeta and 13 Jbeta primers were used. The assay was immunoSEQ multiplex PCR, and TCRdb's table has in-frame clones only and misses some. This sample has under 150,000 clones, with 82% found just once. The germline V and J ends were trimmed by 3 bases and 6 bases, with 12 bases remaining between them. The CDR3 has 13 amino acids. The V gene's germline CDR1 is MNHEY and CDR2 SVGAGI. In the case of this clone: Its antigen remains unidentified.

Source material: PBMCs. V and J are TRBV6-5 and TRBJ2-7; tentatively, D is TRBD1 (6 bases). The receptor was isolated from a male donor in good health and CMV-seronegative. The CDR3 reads CASSYGQLSEQYF. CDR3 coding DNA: TGTGCCAGCAGTTATGGACAGCTCTCCGAGCAGTACTTC.